This T cell receptor beta chain is from a study of T-cell reconstitution after alpha-beta-depleted transplantation in children. The CDR3 has 16 amino acids. Trimming pared 2 bases from V and 4 bases from J, leaving 17 bases between. This clonotype appeared a few times. Preparation of the TCRbeta library involved a method that used unique molecular identifiers. TCRdb redid the calling of the PCR reads with MiXCR, one entry per CDR3 protein. The sample records around 500,000 distinct CDR3 sequences, around 13% being singletons. The chain couples TRBV12-3 or TRBV12-4 to TRBJ1-1; possible D gene TRBD1, 5 bases. The sequence was obtained from a human donor who donated a stem cell graft to a child with combined immunodeficiency. This specimen consisted of PBMCs from the stem cell graft donor, obtained from the stem cell graft. CDR3 amino acids: CASSLYAAGRGTEAFF. The CDR3 coding sequence is TGTGCCAGCAGTTTATACGCGGCAGGGAGGGGCACTGAAGCTTTCTTT.